This TCR beta chain stems from a study of T cell responses to AZD1222 COVID-19 vaccine. V was trimmed by 0 bases and J by 3 bases, leaving 3 bases between them. There are 12 residues in the CDR3. Germline loops: CDR1 SGHNT, CDR2 YYREEE (reference sequence). Sequencing used immunoSEQ multiplex PCR; TCRdb keeps in-frame clones, though not all of them. The sample lists roughly 130,000 clones, about 87% occurring once. This rearrangement joins TRBV5-4 to TRBJ1-2; D call uncertain. The material was peripheral blood, obtained on day 0 of AZD1222 vaccination. This clonotype was obtained from an adult in good health. The CDR3 reads CASSLDYYGYTF. The DNA of the CDR3 is TGTGCCAGCAGCTTGGACTACTATGGCTACACCTTC.